The 20 T cell receptor beta chains below were found in one sample sequenced in a study of control samples from healthy donors and cancer patients. The data were produced by immunoSEQ multiplex PCR, yet TCRdb's version contains in-frame clones alone and is incomplete. This table has around 160,000 clones, 93% appearing once. Sequenced input: blood. These receptors were collected from a young man in good health.

The CDR3 region has the DNA TGCGCCAGCAGCTCGGGACAGGGGGCGTACAATGAGCAGTTCTTC. Encoded protein: CASSSGQGAYNEQFF. The chain recombines TRBV5-1 with TRBJ2-1, with 12 bases identical to TRBD1. Trimming removed 3 bases from V and 4 bases from J; junction bases left unmatched: 2. Germline V gene sequence: CDR1 SGHRS, CDR2 YFSETQ. The CDR3 spans 15 residues. Complete variable domain (other parts from reference TRBV5-1 and TRBJ2-1): KAGVTQTPRYLIKTRGQQVTLSCSPISGHRSVSWYQQTPGQGLQFLFEYFSETQRNKGNFPGRFSGRQFSNSRSEMNVSTLELGDSALYLCASSSGQGAYNEQFFGPGTRLTVL.

The rearrangement joins TRBV14 to TRBJ1-3; weak D call: TRBD1 (5 bases). The germline gives CDR1 SGHDN, CDR2 FVKESK. The CDR3 is made up of 16 amino acids. The germline V and J ends were trimmed by 3 bases and 0 bases, with 12 bases remaining between them. The chain's CDR3 is CASSQDTGYSGNTIYF. CDR3 coding DNA: TGTGCCAGCAGCCAGGACACAGGCTACTCTGGAAACACCATATATTTT. Filled out from reference TRBV14 and TRBJ1-3, the complete variable domain reads EAGVTQFPSHSVIEKGQTVTLRCDPISGHDNLYWYRRVMGKEIKFLLHFVKESKQDESGMPNNRFLAERTGGTYSTLKVQPAELEDSGVYFCASSQDTGYSGNTIYFGEGSWLTVV.

This clone was detected only once. V gene TRBV7-2 combines with J gene TRBJ1-4, with 8 bases matching TRBD1. This CDR3 contains 14 residues. V trimming: 1 base; J trimming: 7 bases; junction bases outside the gene matches: 2. Germline CDR1 reads SGHTA; CDR2 reads FQGNSA. The CDR3 coding sequence is TGTGCCAGCAGCTTAGACAGGGGGGCTGAAAAACTGTTTTTT. Its protein product is CASSLDRGAEKLFF.

V usage is TRBV4-2 and J usage is TRBJ2-5, with D perhaps TRBD1 (6 bases). Looked up from germline, CDR1 is LGHNA and CDR2 is YNFKEQ. Trimming took 5 bases from V and 3 from J, leaving 13 bases between them. The CDR3 has 14 residues. DNA of the CDR3: TGTGCCAGCAGCTGGATGACAGGTGAAGAGACCCAGTACTTC. Its translation is CASSWMTGEETQYF.

The V and J genes are TRBV7-2 and TRBJ2-3; D gene uncertain. Trimming stripped 3 bases from V and 0 bases from J, with 7 bases between. Germline CDR1 reads SGHTA; CDR2 reads FQGNSA. The CDR3 consists of 14 residues. The DNA of the CDR3 is TGTGCCAGCAGCTTGTCATCGAGCACAGATACGCAGTATTTT. It translates to CASSLSSSTDTQYF.

This clone was seen only a few times. The chain combines TRBV7-8 with TRBJ1-4; D is possibly TRBD1 (5 bases). This CDR3 has 14 residues. The germline V and J ends were trimmed by 5 bases and 8 bases, with 15 bases remaining between them. The germline V gene encodes CDR1 SGHVS and CDR2 FQNEAQ. The CDR3 loop reads CASSPWGGWEKLFF. The DNA of the CDR3 is TGTGCCAGCAGCCCCTGGGGCGGGTGGGAAAAACTGTTTTTT.

The chain is built from TRBV6-5 and TRBJ1-1; D is uncertain. The length of the CDR3 is 15 residues. The germline V and J ends were trimmed by 0 bases and 0 bases, with 8 bases remaining between them. CDR1 is MNHEY, CDR2 SVGAGI, per germline. CDR3 sequence reads: CASSYSKAMNTEAFF. CDR3 nucleotide sequence: TGTGCCAGCAGTTACTCTAAAGCCATGAACACTGAAGCTTTCTTT.

The chain couples TRBV5-1 to TRBJ2-7; 11 nucleotides agree with TRBD1. Trimming removed 4 bases from V and 2 bases from J; junction bases left unmatched: 2. The CDR3 contains 14 residues. Germline CDR1 is SGHRS and CDR2 is YFSETQ. In nucleotides, the CDR3 is TGCGCCAGCAGCCCGGACAGGGGGCCCTACGAGCAGTACTTC. Amino acids: CASSPDRGPYEQYF.

The count of this clone is one. The CDR3 loop reads CASRKANKDGYTF. The CDR3 region has the DNA TGTGCCAGCAGGAAAGCCAACAAGGACGGCTACACCTTC. This chain joins TRBV28 and TRBJ1-2; D gene uncertain. CDR1 and CDR2 (germline): MDHEN, SYDVKM. V lost 6 bases, J lost 8 bases, and 16 bases lay in between. This CDR3 is 13 amino acids long.

The genes are TRBV12-3 or TRBV12-4 and TRBJ1-2, with D uncertain. There are 12 residues in the CDR3. V dropped 5 bases and J dropped 5 bases, with 9 bases sitting between them. CDR3 nucleotides: TGTGCCAGCAGTCAATCCGGGTATGGCTACACCTTC. Protein sequence: CASSQSGYGYTF.

This chain joins TRBV6-5 and TRBJ2-7, with 7 bases aligning to TRBD1. This CDR3 region has 13 residues. Germline loops: CDR1 MNHEY, CDR2 SVGAGI. J lost 5 bases, V lost 5 bases, and 6 bases had no gene match. Here the CDR3 DNA reads TGTGCCAGCAGTAACCGGGACAGCGACGAGCAGTACTTC. This gives the protein CASSNRDSDEQYF.

The chain joins TRBV5-6 to TRBJ1-1; D possibly corresponds to TRBD1 (5 bases). The germline CDR1 and CDR2 sequences are SGHDT and YYEEEE. The ends were cut back, 4 bases at V and 2 bases at J, with 12 bases in the middle. The CDR3 is 14 amino acids. DNA for the CDR3: TGTGCCAGCAGCGACGGGACGGCCAACACTGAAGCTTTCTTT. It yields the protein CASSDGTANTEAFF. Looking up the rest from reference TRBV5-6 and TRBJ1-1 gives the full variable domain: DAGVTQSPTHLIKTRGQQVTLRCSPKSGHDTVSWYQQALGQGPQFIFQYYEEEERQRGNFPDRFSGHQFPNYSSELNVNALLLGDSALYLCASSDGTANTEAFFGQGTRLTVV.

This chain uses TRBV10-3 with TRBJ2-3, with 9 bases that match TRBD1. After removal of 4 bases from V and 4 bases from J, the junction contained 6 bases not matched to a gene. CDR1 is ENHRY, CDR2 SYGVKD, per germline. This CDR3 region has 15 residues. CDR3 DNA sequence: TGTGCCATCAGTGGGGGACAGGGAGTAGCAGATACGCAGTATTTT. Its translation is CAISGGQGVADTQYF.

The chain joins TRBV24-1 to TRBJ2-7; tentatively, D is TRBD2 (5 bases). Germline lookup yields CDR1 KGHDR and CDR2 SFDVKD. V was trimmed by 1 base and J by 1 base, leaving 10 bases between them. This CDR3 has 15 residues. CDR3 amino acids: CATSDFSVGSYEQYF. The CDR3 DNA follows: TGTGCCACCAGTGATTTTAGCGTTGGATCCTACGAGCAGTACTTC.

The chain is built from TRBV5-4 and TRBJ2-2; 10 positions match TRBD2. V was clipped by 1 base and J by 2 bases; unmatched bases: 8. The CDR3 is 18 amino acids. Germline CDR1 reads SGHNT; CDR2 reads YYREEE (reference sequence). The CDR3 loop reads CASSLFPSGGRNTGELFF. The CDR3 DNA reads as TGTGCCAGCAGCTTGTTCCCTAGCGGGGGCCGTAACACCGGGGAGCTGTTTTTT.

The rearrangement uses TRBV5-5 and TRBJ2-7; TRBD1 might be the D (6 bases). This CDR3 has 16 residues. Per the germline V gene, CDR1 is SGHKS and CDR2 is YYEKEE (reference sequence). V was shortened by 4 bases and J by 2 bases, with 19 bases between the two germline ends. CDR3 sequence: CASSLIPGQGAYEQYF. CDR3 nucleotides: TGTGCCAGCAGCCTCATACCGGGACAAGGAGCCTACGAGCAGTACTTC.

The V and J genes are TRBV27 and TRBJ2-6, with unresolved D. This CDR3 is built from 13 residues. V was pared by 6 bases and J by 5 bases, with 8 bases between. CDR1 is MNHEY, CDR2 SMNVEV, per germline (reference sequence). Here the CDR3 DNA reads TGTGCCAGCAGCCCTGATTGGGCCAACGTCCTGACTTTC. It is translated as CASSPDWANVLTF.

This rearrangement joins TRBV7-2 to TRBJ1-4, with unresolved D. Germline-derived CDR1 and CDR2 are SGHTA and FQGNSA. The V gene lost 5 bases and the J gene lost 0 bases, with 13 bases spanning the gap. The CDR3 covers 16 residues. CDR3 sequence reads: CASSVALTATNEKLFF. For the CDR3, the DNA is TGTGCCAGCAGCGTGGCCTTGACCGCAACTAATGAAAAACTGTTTTTT. Drawing the rest from reference TRBV7-2 and TRBJ1-4, the complete variable domain is GAGVSQSPSNKVTEKGKDVELRCDPISGHTALYWYRQSLGQGLEFLIYFQGNSAPDKSGLPSDRFSAERTGGSVSTLTIQRTQQEDSAVYLCASSVALTATNEKLFFGSGTQLSVL.

The J gene is TRBJ1-4, the V gene TRBV7-8; D is ambiguous. The CDR3 runs 15 residues. CDR1 and CDR2 (germline): SGHVS, FQNEAQ. Trimming took 5 bases from V and 2 from J, leaving 12 bases between them. DNA for the CDR3: TGTGCCAGCAGCCCCCATCTGGGCACTAATGAAAAACTGTTTTTT. This codes for CASSPHLGTNEKLFF.

The V gene is TRBV13, the J gene TRBJ2-7; a possible D gene is TRBD2 (5 bases). V was trimmed by 3 bases and J by 0 bases, leaving 12 bases between them. The germline gives CDR1 PRHDT, CDR2 FYEKMQ (reference sequence). This CDR3 contains 15 residues. CDR3 loop: CASSFNPRGSYEQYF. The CDR3 DNA sequence: TGTGCCAGCAGCTTTAATCCCCGGGGCTCCTACGAGCAGTACTTC.